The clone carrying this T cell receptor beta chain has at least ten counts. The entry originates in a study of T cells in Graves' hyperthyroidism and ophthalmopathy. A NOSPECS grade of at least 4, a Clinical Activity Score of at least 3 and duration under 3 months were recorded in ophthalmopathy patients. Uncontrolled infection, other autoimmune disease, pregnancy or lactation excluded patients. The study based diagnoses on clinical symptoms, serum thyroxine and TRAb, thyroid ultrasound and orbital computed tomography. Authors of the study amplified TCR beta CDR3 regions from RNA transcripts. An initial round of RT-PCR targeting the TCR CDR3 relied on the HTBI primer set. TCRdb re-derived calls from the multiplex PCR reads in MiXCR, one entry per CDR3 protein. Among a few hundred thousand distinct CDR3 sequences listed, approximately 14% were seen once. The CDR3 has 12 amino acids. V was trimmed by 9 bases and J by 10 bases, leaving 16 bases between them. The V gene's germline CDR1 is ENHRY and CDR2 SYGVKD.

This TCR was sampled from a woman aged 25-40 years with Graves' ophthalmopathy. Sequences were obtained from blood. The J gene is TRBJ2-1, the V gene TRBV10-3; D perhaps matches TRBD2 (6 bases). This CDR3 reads CAMGRGQGEQFF. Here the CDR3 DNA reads TGTGCCATGGGGCGGGGCCAGGGAGAGCAGTTCTTC.